What follows are 8 T cell receptor beta chains derived from one specimen sequenced in a study of blood T cell repertoires in COVID-19. The data were produced by immunoSEQ multiplex PCR, yet TCRdb's version contains in-frame clones alone and is incomplete. Of roughly 200,000 clones in the sample, roughly four fifths were seen once. Sequenced: peripheral blood. Source of these receptors: a woman aged 70-85 years with active or convalescent COVID-19.

J is TRBJ2-7 and V is TRBV7-8; TRBD2 might be the D (5 bases). The CDR3 is 14 residues long. The germline V gene encodes CDR1 SGHVS and CDR2 FQNEAQ. The ends were cut back, 1 base at V and 2 bases at J, with 9 bases in the middle. The CDR3 spells CASSLGGLPYEQYF. Written as DNA, the CDR3 is TGTGCCAGCAGCTTAGGAGGGTTACCCTACGAGCAGTACTTC.

The gene calls are TRBV5-5 and TRBJ2-7; D ambiguous. The CDR3 covers 13 residues. V lost 0 bases and J lost 3, with 7 bases in between. Germline V gene sequence: CDR1 SGHKS, CDR2 YYEKEE (reference sequence). CDR3 protein: CASSLEPHYEQYF. The CDR3 nucleotides read TGTGCCAGCAGCTTGGAGCCGCACTACGAGCAGTACTTC.

The gene calls are TRBV24-1 and TRBJ2-2; D is uncertain. Germline V gene data show CDR1 as KGHDR and CDR2 as SFDVKD. The V gene lost 10 bases and the J gene lost 2 bases, with 7 bases spanning the gap. The CDR3 spans 12 residues. CDR3 nucleotide sequence: TGTGCCACGGAGCAAAACACCGGGGAGCTGTTTTTT. This sequence encodes CATEQNTGELFF.

The V call is TRBV7-9, the J call TRBJ1-2; possible D gene TRBD1, 5 bases. Trimming removed 5 bases from V and 5 bases from J, with 6 bases in between. Germline values: CDR1 SEHNR, CDR2 FQNEAQ (reference sequence). This CDR3 is built from 11 residues. The CDR3 DNA reads TGTGCCAGCAGCCCAGGGTATGGCTACACCTTC. It codes for CASSPGYGYTF.

V is TRBV5-1 and J is TRBJ2-7; the match to TRBD1 covers 8 bases. The CDR3 runs 15 residues. Germline CDR1 reads SGHRS; CDR2 reads YFSETQ. Losses at the gene ends were 4 bases for V and 3 bases for J; bases not matched to a gene: 9. CDR3 region: CASSTSGTGIYEQYF. CDR3 in DNA: TGCGCCAGCAGCACGTCCGGGACAGGTATCTACGAGCAGTACTTC.

The chain uses TRBV3-1 (or the pseudogene TRBV3-2) and TRBJ2-2; tentatively, D is TRBD1 (6 bases). The germline V gene has CDR1 LGHDT and CDR2 YNNKEL (reference sequence). The CDR3 contains 19 residues. Trimming shortened V by 0 bases and J by 7 bases, and 24 bases separated the two germline ends. For the CDR3, the DNA is TGTGCCAGCAGCCAAGATTCAGGGGCATTGAGGAGCGGAATCGGGGAGCTGTTTTTT. This sequence encodes CASSQDSGALRSGIGELFF.

The genes are TRBV28 and TRBJ2-7; possible D gene TRBD1, 5 bases. The ends were cut back, 4 bases at V and 6 bases at J, with 16 bases in the middle. Germline CDR1 and CDR2: MDHEN and SYDVKM. The CDR3 totals 14 residues. CDR3 in DNA: TGTGCCAGCAGTTCCGGCTCAAGGGGCGGCGAGCAGTACTTC. Its protein product is CASSSGSRGGEQYF.

The chain combines TRBV7-9 with TRBJ2-7; 11 nucleotides line up with TRBD1. CDR1 is SEHNR, CDR2 FQNEAQ, per germline (reference sequence). The CDR3 sequence is 14 residues long. V dropped 5 bases and J dropped 6; count of bases not matched to a gene: 6. The CDR3 spells CASSPGQGVFEQYF. DNA for the CDR3: TGTGCCAGCAGCCCGGGACAGGGGGTGTTCGAGCAGTACTTC.